The rows below give T cell receptor beta chains drawn from one sample of a study of OX40 agonist ivuxolimab in advanced cancers. Assay used: immunoSEQ multiplex PCR; TCRdb lists only in-frame clones, some missing. The table shows 100,000 to 150,000 clones, with 85% to 95% occurring only once. The material sequenced was CD4+ or CD8+ T cells sorted from blood, taken in a trial of the OX40 agonist ivuxolimab. The receptor set was obtained from an adult with an advanced solid tumor such as melanoma, head and neck, liver or kidney cancer. CDR3s include the opening cysteine and the closing phenylalanine or tryptophan. A D gene is named only where the DNA matches it firmly. Size values are once, few and many counts, or a class for expanded clones, and some rows have none.

v_gene	abundance	j_gene	len	d_gene	CDR3nt	CDR3aa
TRBV2	-	TRBJ1-1	14	-	TGTGCCAGCAGTGAGTGGAACGGTAGCACTGAAGCTTTCTTT	CASSEWNGSTEAFF
TRBV9	-	TRBJ2-5	15	-	TGTGCCAGCAGCGTAGGCTCTAGCCTTCAAGAGACCCAGTACTTC	CASSVGSSLQETQYF
TRBV6-1	-	TRBJ2-7	12	-	TGTGCCAGCAGCGGGAGTGTCTACGAGCAGTACTTC	CASSGSVYEQYF
TRBV2	few	TRBJ2-3	11	-	TGTGCCAGCACGTGGACAGATACGCAGTATTTT	CASTWTDTQYF
TRBV27	once	TRBJ1-5	16	-	TGTGCCAGCAGTTTATTCTGGGGACTCGACAATCAGCCCCAGCATTTT	CASSLFWGLDNQPQHF
TRBV15	-	TRBJ2-3	17	-	TGTGCCACCAGCAGAGATGCTCAATCTCGCCGCACAGATACGCAGTATTTT	CATSRDAQSRRTDTQYF
TRBV7-2	-	TRBJ2-7	14	-	TGTGCCAGCAGCAAGGGACTCACGTCCTACGAGCAGTACTTC	CASSKGLTSYEQYF
TRBV18	-	TRBJ2-7	14	-	TGTGCCAGCTCACCCGGCCAGCCTTCCTACGAGCAGTACTTC	CASSPGQPSYEQYF
TRBV27	-	TRBJ2-1	14	-	TGTGCCAGCAGTGAACTAAACTCTTACAATGAGCAGTTCTTC	CASSELNSYNEQFF
TRBV29-1	-	TRBJ2-1	14	TRBD2	TGCAGCGTCGCCGGGACTAGCGGCTACAATGAGCAGTTCTTC	CSVAGTSGYNEQFF
TRBV19	-	TRBJ1-5	14	-	TGTGCCAGTAGTATCGGGTCGGCTAATCAGCCCCAGCATTTT	CASSIGSANQPQHF
TRBV12-5	-	TRBJ2-3	12	-	TGTGCTAGTGCCTCCCTGGCAGATACGCAGTATTTT	CASASLADTQYF
TRBV7-2	-	TRBJ1-5	16	-	TGTGCCAGCAGCTCTCAGGGGCAACATAGCAATCAGCCCCAGCATTTT	CASSSQGQHSNQPQHF
TRBV10-3	-	TRBJ1-1	14	-	TGTGCCATCTCCGACTCCGGGGGGCTTACTGAAGCTTTCTTT	CAISDSGGLTEAFF
TRBV9	once	TRBJ2-3	15	TRBD2	TGTGCCAGCAGCGCCACCACTAGCGGCACAGATACGCAGTATTTT	CASSATTSGTDTQYF
TRBV5-6	-	TRBJ2-1	16	TRBD2	TGTGCCAGCAGCTTTGGACTAGCGGAGGCCTACAATGAGCAGTTCTTC	CASSFGLAEAYNEQFF
TRBV27	-	TRBJ1-4	17	TRBD1	TGTGCCAGCAGTCCTGGACAGGGAAGAGCTGGAGGGGAAAAACTGTTTTTT	CASSPGQGRAGGEKLFF
TRBV30	-	TRBJ1-5	13	TRBD1	TGTGCCTGGAGTTCGACAGGGGGCCAGCCCCAGCATTTT	CAWSSTGGQPQHF
TRBV19	-	TRBJ2-1	17	-	TGTGCCAGTACCCCTAGAGTGGGACCCCCATCGGGGAATGAGCAGTTCTTC	CASTPRVGPPSGNEQFF
TRBV7-9	-	TRBJ2-7	15	TRBD1	TGTGCCAGCAGCTTAGAGGACCTCAGGGGGTACGAGCAGTACTTC	CASSLEDLRGYEQYF
TRBV7-4	-	TRBJ2-1	16	-	TGTGCCAGCAGCTTCTATAGCGGCCGCTCCTACAATGAGCAGTTCTTC	CASSFYSGRSYNEQFF
TRBV18	-	TRBJ2-7	11	-	TGTGCCAGCTCACGACGGGACGAGCAGTACTTC	CASSRRDEQYF
TRBV5-8	-	TRBJ2-1	15	-	TGTGCCAGCAGCAATAGCGGCTACTCCTACAATGAGCAGTTCTTC	CASSNSGYSYNEQFF
TRBV7-2	-	TRBJ2-5	14	-	TGTGCCAGCAGCTCCTCAGGGGCGAGGGAGACCCAGTACTTC	CASSSSGARETQYF
TRBV19	-	TRBJ1-1	14	-	TGTGCCAGTAGTAGGGCATCTACGAACACTGAAGCTTTCTTT	CASSRASTNTEAFF
TRBV5-1	-	TRBJ1-1	15	-	TGCGCCAGCAGCGGTCTCGGGGGGCAAAGCACTGAAGCTTTCTTT	CASSGLGGQSTEAFF
TRBV19	-	TRBJ1-5	12	-	TGTGCCAGTAGTGCCCACAGGCGGCCCCAGCATTTT	CASSAHRRPQHF
TRBV11-2	once	TRBJ2-7	13	-	TGTGCCAGCAGCTCCCACGGGCGGGGGCCGCAGTACTTC	CASSSHGRGPQYF
TRBV4-2	-	TRBJ2-1	17	TRBD2	TGTGCCAGCAGCCAGTCGACTAGCGGGGAATCCTACAATGAGCAGTTCTTC	CASSQSTSGESYNEQFF
TRBV19	-	TRBJ2-3	13	-	TGTGCCAGTAGTATAGGAGAAGCAGATACGCAGTATTTT	CASSIGEADTQYF
TRBV5-1	once	TRBJ2-3	15	-	TGCGCCAGCAGCTCGCTTAGCGGAAGCACAGATACGCAGTATTTT	CASSSLSGSTDTQYF
TRBV9	-	TRBJ2-5	15	TRBD1	TGTGCCAGCAGCGCCACACAGGGGGCCCAAGAGACCCAGTACTTC	CASSATQGAQETQYF
TRBV7-9	few	TRBJ1-2	15	-	TGTGCCAGCAGCTTCCCCGGGGGCGGAAGGGATGGCTACACCTTC	CASSFPGGGRDGYTF
TRBV7-8	-	TRBJ2-2	15	TRBD2	TGTGCCAGCAGCTTTAGCGGGAGGGACACCGGGGAGCTGTTTTTT	CASSFSGRDTGELFF